The 25 T cell receptor beta chains reported below all come from one sample, sequenced in a study of blood T cell repertoires in COVID-19. This table comes from immunoSEQ multiplex PCR, and its TCRdb copy is limited to in-frame clones, with some not included. The data show 70,000 to 90,000 clones, with approximately 85% seen just once and 3.5% to 4% held by the top ten. What was sequenced was peripheral blood. The origin of the receptors is a man aged 60 to 69 with acute or convalescent COVID-19.

The gene calls are TRBV11-3 and TRBJ2-5; TRBD1 agrees at 7 bases. V gave up 1 base and J gave up 2 bases; unmatched junction bases: 4. This CDR3 comprises 15 residues. Germline V gene data show CDR1 as SGHNT and CDR2 as YENEEA. CDR3 amino acids: CASSLGGTAQETQYF. CDR3 coding DNA: TGTGCCAGCAGCTTAGGGGGGACAGCTCAAGAGACCCAGTACTTC.

The chain links TRBV4-2 to TRBJ2-7; 12 bases are a match to TRBD1. CDR3 length: 16 amino acids. Germline assignment: CDR1 LGHNA and CDR2 YNFKEQ. Trimming cost V 3 bases and J 4 bases; bases outside gene matches: 7. The CDR3 nucleotides are TGTGCCAGCAGCCACCCCGGGGGACAGGGGGCATACGAGCAGTACTTC. Its translation: CASSHPGGQGAYEQYF.

In this sample, this clone turned up once. The chain couples TRBV2 to TRBJ2-1; weak D call: TRBD1 (7 bases). Germline CDR1 is SNHLY and CDR2 is FYNNEI. The V end was cut by 0 bases, the J end by 9 bases, with 9 bases between. This CDR3 contains 13 residues. The CDR3 protein is CASSEAQGGEQFF. Written as DNA, the CDR3 is TGTGCCAGCAGTGAAGCCCAGGGGGGTGAGCAGTTCTTC.

This sequence joins TRBV5-8 and TRBJ2-3, with 8 positions matching TRBD2. The CDR3 has 14 amino acids. Germline V gives CDR1 SGHTS, CDR2 YDEGEE. V shed 4 bases and J 2 bases; nucleotides not matched to a gene: 3. The CDR3 bases are TGTGCCAGCAGCGAGCGGGAGTACACAGATACGCAGTATTTT. This encodes CASSEREYTDTQYF.

The chain carries TRBV11-2 and TRBJ2-1; D ambiguous. V was clipped by 5 bases and J by 4 bases, with 3 bases between them. There are 11 residues in the CDR3. CDR1 SGHAT and CDR2 FQNNGV come from the germline V gene. The CDR3, as DNA: TGTGCCAGCAGCCAGTACAATGAGCAGTTCTTC. Translating it yields CASSQYNEQFF.

A single count supports this clone. The chain carries TRBV18 and TRBJ1-3; 9 bases match TRBD1. This CDR3 region has 15 residues. In germline, CDR1 is KGHSH, CDR2 LQKENI. The trim removed 3 bases at V and 2 bases at J, leaving 2 bases unmatched. The CDR3 sequence is CASSPGTGPGNTIYF. CDR3 sequence (DNA): TGTGCCAGCTCACCGGGGACAGGGCCTGGAAACACCATATATTTT.

This clone has just a few counts. The chain combines TRBV27 with TRBJ1-2, with D maybe TRBD1 (5 bases). This CDR3 has 17 residues. Trimming pared 2 bases from V and 5 bases from J, leaving 21 bases between. Germline lookup yields CDR1 MNHEY and CDR2 SMNVEV (reference sequence). The CDR3 bases are TGTGCCAGCAGTTTAGGAAGGGCGCAGGGCGTTAGGTATGGCTACACCTTC. It specifies CASSLGRAQGVRYGYTF.

V gene TRBV20-1 combines with J gene TRBJ2-3, with 11 bases identical to TRBD2. The germline CDR1 and CDR2 sequences are DFQATT and SNEGSKA (reference sequence). The J segment lost 1 base and the V segment lost 3 bases, leaving 9 bases of the junction unmatched. This CDR3 contains 17 residues. The CDR3 sequence is CSASITSGGLGTDTQYF. Written as DNA, the CDR3 is TGCAGTGCTAGTATAACTAGCGGGGGATTAGGCACAGATACGCAGTATTTT.

The rearrangement joins TRBV6-5 to TRBJ2-7, with TRBD2 as a possible D gene (6 bases). V was pared by 5 bases and J by 2 bases, with 10 bases between. Germline V gene lookup returns CDR1 MNHEY and CDR2 SVGAGI. This CDR3 region has 13 residues. Here the CDR3 reads CASSTEGTYEQYF. For the CDR3, the DNA is TGTGCCAGCAGTACGGAGGGCACCTACGAGCAGTACTTC.

The chain has TRBV7-8 and TRBJ1-1; D uncertain. Germline values: CDR1 SGHVS, CDR2 FQNEAQ. The CDR3 totals 14 residues. The V gene lost 3 bases and the J gene lost 1 base, with 9 bases spanning the gap. This CDR3 reads CASSLPRQNTEAFF. The CDR3 DNA is TGTGCCAGCAGCTTGCCGAGGCAGAACACTGAAGCTTTCTTT.

This clone appeared a few times. The chain links TRBV4-1 to TRBJ2-7; 8 bases are shared with TRBD1. The CDR3 has 14 residues. The trim removed 5 bases at V and 5 bases at J, leaving 8 bases unmatched. Germline CDR1 reads MGHRA; CDR2 reads YSYEKL. CDR3 sequence reads: CASSTQSGGHEQYF. CDR3 nucleotides: TGCGCCAGCAGCACCCAATCAGGGGGCCACGAGCAGTACTTC.

Notes on this clone: A read error may account for a junction end that differs from germline. The rearrangement joins TRBV30 to TRBJ2-3, with 7 bases identical to TRBD2. The CDR3 has 15 residues. Germline values: CDR1 GTSNPN, CDR2 SVGIG (reference sequence). The CDR3 here is CAGSVASAGADTQYF. CDR3 bases: TGTGCCGGGAGTGTGGCTAGCGCGGGGGCAGATACGCAGTATTTT.

This clone was detected a few times. This chain joins TRBV18 and TRBJ2-5, with TRBD2 matching 10 bases. CDR1 is KGHSH and CDR2 is LQKENI in the germline V gene. CDR3 length: 14 residues. With V trimmed by 6 bases and J by 8 bases, 9 bases remained unmatched. The CDR3 nucleotides are TGTGCCAGCTCTCCGGCTCTAGCGGGAGACACCCAGTACTTC. It encodes CASSPALAGDTQYF.

This sequence joins TRBV7-2 and TRBJ1-5; maybe TRBD1 (6 bases). Deletions cut 2 bases from V and 6 bases from J, with 8 bases between. Looked up from germline, CDR1 is SGHTA and CDR2 is FQGNSA. The length of the CDR3 is 13 residues. The chain's CDR3 is CASSLRGIQPQHF. The CDR3 DNA follows: TGTGCCAGCAGCTTAAGGGGGATTCAGCCCCAGCATTTT.

The chain is built from TRBV9 and TRBJ1-4; 9 bases line up with TRBD1. The CDR3 has 18 amino acids. With 4 bases clipped from V and 3 bases from J, the junction kept 13 bases outside the gene matches. Germline assignment: CDR1 SGDLS and CDR2 YYNGEE. CDR3: CASSPQWGTGKPNEKLFF. The CDR3 DNA reads TGTGCCAGCAGCCCCCAATGGGGGACAGGGAAACCTAATGAAAAACTGTTTTTT.

The chain carries TRBV6-5 and TRBJ2-2; no reliable D call. The ends were cut back, 2 bases at V and 7 bases at J, with 11 bases in the middle. The CDR3 covers 14 residues. Germline CDR1 and CDR2: MNHEY and SVGAGI. CDR3 loop: CASSYGSGFGELFF. DNA of the CDR3: TGTGCCAGCAGTTACGGGTCGGGTTTCGGGGAGCTGTTTTTT.

This clone came up a few times. The DNA of the CDR3 is TGCAGCGTTGAACTTGGGACAGGGAAAGCTTTCTTT. It encodes CSVELGTGKAFF. The V gene is TRBV29-1, the J gene TRBJ1-1; 9 nucleotides match TRBD1. J was trimmed by 9 bases and V by 2 bases; bases with no gene match: 4. This CDR3 spans 12 amino acids. Per the germline V gene, CDR1 is SQVTM and CDR2 is ANQGSEA.

The chain uses TRBV14 and TRBJ2-2, with D maybe TRBD2 (5 bases). This CDR3 comprises 14 residues. V shed 4 bases and J shed 4 bases, with 10 bases lying between them. Germline assignment: CDR1 SGHDN and CDR2 FVKESK. CDR3 bases: TGTGCCAGCAGCCGTACTAGGAGCACCGGGGAGCTGTTTTTT. Its protein product is CASSRTRSTGELFF.

As to this clone: The sample carries other DNA sequences with the same CDR3. This chain joins TRBV6-5 and TRBJ1-5, with a weak D call TRBD1 (6 bases). V was pared by 5 bases and J by 4 bases, with 12 bases between. From germline, CDR1 is MNHEY and CDR2 SVGAGI. The CDR3 is made up of 14 amino acids. The CDR3 DNA is TGTGCCAGCAGTCTCACACAGGGTAATCAGCCCCAGCATTTT. This translates into CASSLTQGNQPQHF.

The chain recombines TRBV5-1 with TRBJ1-2; no reliable D call. CDR3 length: 15 amino acids. V lost 4 bases and J lost 5, with 18 bases in between. CDR1 and CDR2 (germline): SGHRS, YFSETQ. For the CDR3, the DNA is TGCGCCAGCAGCCCGGTAGCGGATCCATTTTATGGCTACACCTTC. Its protein is CASSPVADPFYGYTF.

V is TRBV30 and J is TRBJ1-5, with D uncertain. Germline CDR1 reads GTSNPN; CDR2 reads SVGIG (reference sequence). The V end was cut by 6 bases, the J end by 2 bases, with 11 bases between. CDR3 length equals 13 residues. The CDR3 bases are TGTGCCTGCTCGTGGGAGGGCAATCAGCCCCAGCATTTT. This encodes CACSWEGNQPQHF.

V is TRBV11-2 and J is TRBJ2-3; the D gene is possibly TRBD2 (6 bases). This CDR3 contains 15 residues. The ends were cut back, 1 base at V and 2 bases at J, with 10 bases in the middle. Per the germline V gene, CDR1 is SGHAT and CDR2 is FQNNGV. Here the CDR3 reads CASSLVAGPTDTQYF. The CDR3 DNA is TGTGCCAGCAGCTTAGTCGCGGGACCCACAGATACGCAGTATTTT.

The chain recombines TRBV27 with TRBJ1-6; TRBD1 matches 7 bases. This CDR3 contains 15 residues. V shed 6 bases and J 3 bases; nucleotides not matched to a gene: 5. Per germline, CDR1 MNHEY and CDR2 SMNVEV (reference sequence). The CDR3 protein is CASSPGTDYNSPLHF. The CDR3 DNA sequence: TGTGCCAGCAGCCCCGGGACAGACTATAATTCACCCCTCCACTTT.

V usage is TRBV30 and J usage is TRBJ1-5; TRBD1 matches 7 bases. The germline V gene encodes CDR1 GTSNPN and CDR2 SVGIG (reference sequence). CDR3 size: 16 residues. The junction had 7 bases not matched to a gene; V was cut back by 2 bases and J by 0 bases. The CDR3 nucleotides read TGTGCCTGGAGTTCTTTTAGGGGGCTTAGCAATCAGCCCCAGCATTTT. Amino acids: CAWSSFRGLSNQPQHF.

This rearrangement joins TRBV5-4 to TRBJ2-5, with D perhaps matching TRBD1 (5 bases). CDR3 length: 15 amino acids. Trimming cost V 4 bases and J 5 bases, with 18 bases left between them. CDR1 and CDR2 (germline): SGHNT, YYREEE (reference sequence). The CDR3 loop is CASSLDKGLVETQYF. The DNA for the CDR3 is TGTGCCAGCAGCCTCGATAAGGGGTTGGTGGAGACCCAGTACTTC.